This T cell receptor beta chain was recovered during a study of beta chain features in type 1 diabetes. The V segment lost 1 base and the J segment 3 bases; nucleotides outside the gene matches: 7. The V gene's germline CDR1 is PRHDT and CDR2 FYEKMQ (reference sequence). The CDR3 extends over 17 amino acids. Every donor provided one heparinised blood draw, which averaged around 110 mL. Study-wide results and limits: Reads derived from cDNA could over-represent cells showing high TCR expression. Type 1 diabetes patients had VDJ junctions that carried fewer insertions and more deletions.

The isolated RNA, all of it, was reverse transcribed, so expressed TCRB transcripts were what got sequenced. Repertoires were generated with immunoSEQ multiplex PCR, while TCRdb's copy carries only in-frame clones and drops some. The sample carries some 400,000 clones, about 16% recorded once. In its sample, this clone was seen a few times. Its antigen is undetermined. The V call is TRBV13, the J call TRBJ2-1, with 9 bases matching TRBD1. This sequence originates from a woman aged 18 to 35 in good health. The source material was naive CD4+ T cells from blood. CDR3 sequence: CASSLDLTGGYYNEQFF. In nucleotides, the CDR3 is TGTGCCAGCAGCTTAGATCTTACAGGGGGCTACTACAATGAGCAGTTCTTC.